Reported below is one TCR beta chain. The target antigen is unknown. Any gene name here is a mouse gene name. Coverage ceases 1 residue before the CDR3 finishes, and the germline J gene fills in the end. CDR3 sequences, V/J genes, frequencies and template counts came from survey-depth TCRbeta sequencing. The data were produced by immunoSEQ multiplex PCR, yet TCRdb's version contains in-frame clones alone and is incomplete. Here the sample spans 20,000 to 25,000 clones, approximately 70% being singletons. This entry belongs to a study of tissue T cells after allogeneic stem cell transplantation. Notes on the study in general: Anatomically similar tissues had similar TCR repertoires within each patient. In patients and mice, blood and spleen missed much of tissue repertoire.

CDR1 and CDR2 from the germline V gene are GKSSPN and SITVG. J was trimmed by 3 bases and V by 5 bases; bases with no gene match: 2. This CDR3 region has 12 residues. This chain uses TRBV31 with TRBJ2-7; TRBD2 agrees at 9 bases. The TCR comes from a female BALB/c mouse in good health. This mouse strain has H2-d as its MHC haplotype. The sequencing input was blood. This CDR3 reads CAWDWGIYEQYF. The covered CDR3 bases are TGTGCCTGGGACTGGGGGATCTATGAACAGTAC.